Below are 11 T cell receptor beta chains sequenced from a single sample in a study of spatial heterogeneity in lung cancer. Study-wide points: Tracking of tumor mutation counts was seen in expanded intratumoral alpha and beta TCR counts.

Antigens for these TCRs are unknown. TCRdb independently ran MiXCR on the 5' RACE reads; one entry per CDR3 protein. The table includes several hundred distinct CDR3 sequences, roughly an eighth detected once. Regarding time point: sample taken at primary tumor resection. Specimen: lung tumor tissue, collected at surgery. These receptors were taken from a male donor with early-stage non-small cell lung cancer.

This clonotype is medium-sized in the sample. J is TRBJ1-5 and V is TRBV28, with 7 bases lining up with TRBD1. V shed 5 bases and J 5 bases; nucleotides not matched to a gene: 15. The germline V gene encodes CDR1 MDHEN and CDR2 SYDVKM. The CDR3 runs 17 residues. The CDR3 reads CASSLFAGTGAYQPQHF. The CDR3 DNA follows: TGTGCCAGCAGTCTCTTTGCGGGAACAGGGGCGTATCAGCCCCAGCATTTT.

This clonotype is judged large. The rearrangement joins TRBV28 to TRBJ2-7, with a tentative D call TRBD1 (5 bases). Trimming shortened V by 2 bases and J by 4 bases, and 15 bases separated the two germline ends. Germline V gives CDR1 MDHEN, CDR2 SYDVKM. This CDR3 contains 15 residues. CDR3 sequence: CASSLPSGIRYEQYF. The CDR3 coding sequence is TGTGCCAGCAGTTTACCGTCAGGGATTAGGTACGAGCAGTACTTC.

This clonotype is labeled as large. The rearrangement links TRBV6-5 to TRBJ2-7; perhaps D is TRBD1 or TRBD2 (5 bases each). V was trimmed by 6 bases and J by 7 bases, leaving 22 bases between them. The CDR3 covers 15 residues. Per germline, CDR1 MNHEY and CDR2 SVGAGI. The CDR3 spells CASRTNGGPLVEQYF. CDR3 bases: TGTGCCAGCAGGACCAATGGGGGTCCTTTAGTGGAGCAGTACTTC.

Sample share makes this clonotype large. CDR3 DNA: TGTGCCACCAACGGGGGGGTGAACACTGAAGCTTTCTTT. The encoded protein is CATNGGVNTEAFF. The chain links TRBV7-2 to TRBJ1-1, with a tentative D call TRBD1 (5 bases). Germline values: CDR1 SGHTA, CDR2 FQGNSA. Trimming left V 10 bases short and J 0 bases short, with 12 bases between. This CDR3 has 13 amino acids. The entire variable domain, with the rest obtained from reference TRBV7-2 and TRBJ1-1, is as follows: GAGVSQSPSNKVTEKGKDVELRCDPISGHTALYWYRQSLGQGLEFLIYFQGNSAPDKSGLPSDRFSAERTGGSVSTLTIQRTQQEDSAVYLCATNGGVNTEAFFGQGTRLTVV.

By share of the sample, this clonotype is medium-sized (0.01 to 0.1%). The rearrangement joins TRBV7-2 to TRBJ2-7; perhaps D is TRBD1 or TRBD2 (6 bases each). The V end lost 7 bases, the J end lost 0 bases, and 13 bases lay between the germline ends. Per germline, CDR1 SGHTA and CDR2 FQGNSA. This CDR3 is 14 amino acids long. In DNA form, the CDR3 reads TGTGCCAGCACCCAGGGGAGGACCTCCTACGAGCAGTACTTC. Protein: CASTQGRTSYEQYF.

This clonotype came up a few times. CDR3 in DNA: TGTGCCAGCAGCGTAGGTGAAGGGAGCGGATACGAGCAGTACTTC. Translation: CASSVGEGSGYEQYF. This sequence joins TRBV9 and TRBJ2-7, with D possibly being TRBD2 (5 bases). CDR1 and CDR2 (germline): SGDLS, YYNGEE. The V gene lost 0 bases and the J gene lost 4 bases, with 14 bases spanning the gap. The CDR3 totals 15 residues.

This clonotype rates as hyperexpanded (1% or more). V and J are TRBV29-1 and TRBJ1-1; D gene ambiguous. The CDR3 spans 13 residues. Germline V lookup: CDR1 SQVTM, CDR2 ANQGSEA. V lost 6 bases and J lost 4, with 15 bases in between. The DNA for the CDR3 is TGCAGCGTCACGGAGGGATCGGGCACTGAAGCTTTCTTT. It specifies CSVTEGSGTEAFF.

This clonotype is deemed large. This chain's CDR3 is CASSRGAQTYEQYF. The CDR3 DNA is TGTGCCAGCTCACGGGGGGCGCAGACCTACGAGCAGTACTTC. V is TRBV18 and J is TRBJ2-7; D could derive from TRBD1 or TRBD2 (6 bases each). V gave up 4 bases and J gave up 2 bases, with 12 bases separating them. Per germline, CDR1 KGHSH and CDR2 LQKENI. The CDR3 loop spans 14 amino acids. The variable domain in full, with the rest retrieved from reference TRBV18 and TRBJ2-7, is NAGVMQNPRHLVRRRGQEARLRCSPMKGHSHVYWYRQLPEEGLKFMVYLQKENIIDESGMPKERFSAEFPKEGPSILRIQQVVRGDSAAYFCASSRGAQTYEQYFGPGTRLTVT.

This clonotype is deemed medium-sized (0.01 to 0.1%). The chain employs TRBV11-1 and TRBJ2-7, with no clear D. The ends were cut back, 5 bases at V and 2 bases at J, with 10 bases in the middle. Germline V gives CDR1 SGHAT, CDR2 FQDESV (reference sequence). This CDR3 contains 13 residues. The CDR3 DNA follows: TGTGCCAGCAGCCCCCTCTGGGCCTACGAGCAGTACTTC. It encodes CASSPLWAYEQYF.

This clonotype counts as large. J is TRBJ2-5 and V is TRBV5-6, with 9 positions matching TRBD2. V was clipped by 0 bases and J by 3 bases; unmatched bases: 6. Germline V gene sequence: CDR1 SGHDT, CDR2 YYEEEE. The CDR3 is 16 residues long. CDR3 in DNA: TGTGCCAGCAGCTTGGGGACTAGCGCGAGGGAAGAGACCCAGTACTTC. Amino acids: CASSLGTSAREETQYF.

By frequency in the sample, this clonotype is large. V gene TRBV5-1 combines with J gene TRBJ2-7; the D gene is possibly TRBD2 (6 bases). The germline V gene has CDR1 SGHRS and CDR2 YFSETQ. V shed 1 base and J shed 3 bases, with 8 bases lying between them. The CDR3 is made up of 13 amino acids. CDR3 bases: TGCGCCAGCAGCTTGTTGCGGGGCTACGAGCAGTACTTC. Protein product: CASSLLRGYEQYF.